This T cell receptor beta chain was sequenced for a study of regulatory T cells in long-lasting Graves disease. This clonotype was picked up a small number of times. The time point denotes: newly diagnosed GD, antithyroid drugs for less than 3 months. TCR sequences were obtained from RNA taken from PBMCs. V gave up 5 bases and J gave up 3 bases, with 19 bases separating them. The length of the CDR3 is 16 residues. The germline V gene has CDR1 SGHTA and CDR2 FQGNSA. To make TCR beta libraries, researchers used iRepertoire HTBI primers and Arm-PCR of CDR3 regions. From the multiplex PCR reads, TCRdb called clonotypes with MiXCR, one entry per CDR3 protein. The repertoire holds just over 600,000 distinct CDR3 sequences, with roughly 15% as singletons. This sample was shared with a second study, whose subject was T cells in Graves' hyperthyroidism and ophthalmopathy. From that study: HTBI primers were employed in a first-round RT-PCR of the TCR CDR3. Most thyroid clonotypes expanded above 0.001 appeared in blood too.

This receptor was taken from a woman in her twenties or thirties with Graves disease. The chain uses TRBV7-2 and TRBJ2-5, with a weak D call TRBD2 (7 bases). The source material was peripheral blood mononuclear cells (PBMCs), sampled at new diagnosis, from a patient treated with antithyroid drugs. CDR3 bases: TGTGCCAGCAGCCGAGGGGGGGTACCGGGGAAAGAGACCCAGTACTTC. This sequence encodes CASSRGGVPGKETQYF.